This T cell receptor (beta chain) was captured by sequencing in a study of blood T cells in healthy people across ages. Findings of the study overall: CMV status of donors was unknown, possibly confounding expanded clonotype changes.

Researchers report isolating at least 7 million PBMCs per sample. Sample-barcoded 5' priming and a J-beta primer mix drove a second PCR of roughly 6 to 12 cycles. Each cDNA molecule was tagged by a template-switch adaptor that had 12 random nucleotides. TCRdb reprocessed the 5' RACE reads with MiXCR, giving one entry per CDR3 protein. The data show 1.5 million to 2 million distinct CDR3 sequences, with about 49% seen just once and less than 2.5% held by the top ten. About this clonotype: Its specificity is not known.

From germline, CDR1 is SNHLY and CDR2 FYNNEI. The V segment lost 10 bases and the J segment 0 bases; nucleotides outside the gene matches: 11. CDR3 length: 17 residues. The chain is built from TRBV2 and TRBJ2-6; TRBD1 matches at 8 bases. The sample taken for sequencing was blood. This TCR was sampled from a woman in her 40s in good health. In DNA, the CDR3 is TGTGCCATCATAACAGGGGGTCACGTCTCTGGGGCCAACGTCCTGACTTTC. The encoded protein is CAIITGGHVSGANVLTF.